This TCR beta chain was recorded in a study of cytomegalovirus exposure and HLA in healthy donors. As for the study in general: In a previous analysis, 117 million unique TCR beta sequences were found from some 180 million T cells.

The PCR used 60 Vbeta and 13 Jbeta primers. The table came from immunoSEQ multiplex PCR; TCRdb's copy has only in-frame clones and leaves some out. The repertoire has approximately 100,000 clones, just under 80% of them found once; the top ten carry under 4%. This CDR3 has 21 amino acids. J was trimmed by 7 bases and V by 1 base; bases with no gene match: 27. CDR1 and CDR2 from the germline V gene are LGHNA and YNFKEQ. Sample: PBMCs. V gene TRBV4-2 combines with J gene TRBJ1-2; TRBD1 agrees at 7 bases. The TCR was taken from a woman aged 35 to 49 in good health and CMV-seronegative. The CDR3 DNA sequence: TGTGCCAGCAGCCAAGGGACCACCTACCGGGACAGCGGCCCTTTTTCTTGTGGCTACACCTTC. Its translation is CASSQGTTYRDSGPFSCGYTF.